This record concerns one TCR beta chain sequence. The antigen remains unidentified. This sample was taken from a study of molecular identifiers for immune sequencing clone quantification. Study observations and caveats: Identical TCR molecules that share a barcode could lead to an underestimation of highly expanded clone sizes.

TCR libraries were built in bulk with a published protocol and specific TCR primers. TCRdb called the PCR reads again in MiXCR, with one record for every CDR3 protein. The sample consists of approximately 590,000 distinct CDR3 sequences, roughly 25% of them appearing once. The CDR3 extends over 14 amino acids. Germline V gene sequence: CDR1 MNHNS, CDR2 SASEGT. Between the trimmed V and J ends, which lost 8 bases and 3 bases, there was a span of 13 bases. This clonotype was sampled from a human donor in good health. Some libraries in this study had Jurkat cell RNA spiked in. The chain has TRBV6-1 and TRBJ2-2, with TRBD1 as a possible D gene (6 bases). Sequencing was carried out using naive CD8+ T cells from blood, with Jurkat cell RNA spiked in. Subset defined: FACS-sorted CD8+CD4-CCR7+CD45RA+ naive T cells. The CDR3 nucleotides are TGTGCCAGCGATACAGGGTCGTACACCGGGGAGCTGTTTTTT. This sequence encodes CASDTGSYTGELFF.